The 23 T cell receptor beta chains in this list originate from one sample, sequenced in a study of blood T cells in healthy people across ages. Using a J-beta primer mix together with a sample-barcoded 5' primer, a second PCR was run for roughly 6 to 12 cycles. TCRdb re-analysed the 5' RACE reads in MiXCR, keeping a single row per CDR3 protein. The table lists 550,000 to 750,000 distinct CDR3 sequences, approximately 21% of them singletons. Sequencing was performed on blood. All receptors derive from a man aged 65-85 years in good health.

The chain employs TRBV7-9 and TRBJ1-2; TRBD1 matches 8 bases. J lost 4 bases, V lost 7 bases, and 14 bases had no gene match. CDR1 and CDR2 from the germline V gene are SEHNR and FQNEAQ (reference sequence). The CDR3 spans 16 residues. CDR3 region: CASTERGQGASYGYTF. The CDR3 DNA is TGTGCCAGCACCGAACGTGGGCAGGGGGCCAGCTATGGCTACACCTTC. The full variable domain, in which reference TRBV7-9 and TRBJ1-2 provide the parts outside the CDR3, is DTGVSQNPRHKITKRGQNVTFRCDPISEHNRLYWYRQTLGQGPEFLTYFQNEAQLEKSRLLSDRFSAERPKGSFSTLEIQRTEQGDSAMYLCASTERGQGASYGYTFGSGTRLTVV.

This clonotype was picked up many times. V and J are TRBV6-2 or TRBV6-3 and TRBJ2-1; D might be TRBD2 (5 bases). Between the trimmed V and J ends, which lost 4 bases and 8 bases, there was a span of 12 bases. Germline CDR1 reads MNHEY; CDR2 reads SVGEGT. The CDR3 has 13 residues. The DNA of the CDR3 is TGTGCCAGCAGTTTGGTTCCTAGCCATGAGCAGTTCTTC. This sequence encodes CASSLVPSHEQFF.

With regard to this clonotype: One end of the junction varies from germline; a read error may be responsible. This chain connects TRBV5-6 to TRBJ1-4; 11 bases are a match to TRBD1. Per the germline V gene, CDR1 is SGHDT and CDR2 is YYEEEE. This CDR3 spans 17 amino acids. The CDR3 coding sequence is TGTGCCAGCAGCCCCGGACAGGGGGCGACAACTAATGAAAAGCTGTTTTTT. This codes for CASSPGQGATTNEKLFF.

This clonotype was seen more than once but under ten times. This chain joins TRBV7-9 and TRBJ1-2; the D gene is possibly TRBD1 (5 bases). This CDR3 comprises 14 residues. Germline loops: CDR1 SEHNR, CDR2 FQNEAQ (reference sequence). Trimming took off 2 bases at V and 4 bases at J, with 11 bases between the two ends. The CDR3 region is CASSLIPGPYGYTF. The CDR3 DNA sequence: TGTGCCAGCAGCTTAATACCAGGGCCCTATGGCTACACCTTC.

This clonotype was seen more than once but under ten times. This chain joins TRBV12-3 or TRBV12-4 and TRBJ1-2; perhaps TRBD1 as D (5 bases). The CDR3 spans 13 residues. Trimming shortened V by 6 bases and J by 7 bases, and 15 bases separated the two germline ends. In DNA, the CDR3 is TGTGCCAGCAGCGGGGGGAAGTTGAGTGGCTACACCTTC. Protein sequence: CASSGGKLSGYTF.

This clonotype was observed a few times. The CDR3 loop reads CASSLDGVQPQHF. The CDR3 bases are TGTGCCAGCAGCTTAGATGGGGTTCAGCCCCAGCATTTT. The chain employs TRBV7-2 and TRBJ1-5; D gene uncertain. Trimming cost V 1 base and J 6 bases, with 7 bases left between them. From germline, CDR1 is SGHTA and CDR2 FQGNSA. The CDR3 has 13 residues.

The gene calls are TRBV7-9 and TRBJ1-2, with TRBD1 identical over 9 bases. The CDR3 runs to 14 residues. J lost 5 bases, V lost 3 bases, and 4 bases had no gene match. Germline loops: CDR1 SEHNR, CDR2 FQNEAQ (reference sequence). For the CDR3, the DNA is TGTGCCAGCAGCTTTGGACAGGGGAGGTATGGCTACACCTTC. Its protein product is CASSFGQGRYGYTF. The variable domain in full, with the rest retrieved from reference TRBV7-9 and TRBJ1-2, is DTGVSQNPRHKITKRGQNVTFRCDPISEHNRLYWYRQTLGQGPEFLTYFQNEAQLEKSRLLSDRFSAERPKGSFSTLEIQRTEQGDSAMYLCASSFGQGRYGYTFGSGTRLTVV.

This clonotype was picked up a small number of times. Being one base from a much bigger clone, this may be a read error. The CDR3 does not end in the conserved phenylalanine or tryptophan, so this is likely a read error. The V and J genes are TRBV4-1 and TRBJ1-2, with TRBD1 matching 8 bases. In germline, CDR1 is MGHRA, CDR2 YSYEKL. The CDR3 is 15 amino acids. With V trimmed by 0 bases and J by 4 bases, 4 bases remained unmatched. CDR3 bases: TGCGCCAGCAGCCAAGATGCAGGGGGCTTCTATGGCTACACCCTC. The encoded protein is CASSQDAGGFYGYTL.

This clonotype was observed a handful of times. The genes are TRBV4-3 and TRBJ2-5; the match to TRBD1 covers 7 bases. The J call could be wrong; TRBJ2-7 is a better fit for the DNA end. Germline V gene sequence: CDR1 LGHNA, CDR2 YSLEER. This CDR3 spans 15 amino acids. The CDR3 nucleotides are TGCGCCAGCAGCCATCCCGGGACAGTTCGCTACGAGCAGTACTTC. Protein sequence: CASSHPGTVRYEQYF.

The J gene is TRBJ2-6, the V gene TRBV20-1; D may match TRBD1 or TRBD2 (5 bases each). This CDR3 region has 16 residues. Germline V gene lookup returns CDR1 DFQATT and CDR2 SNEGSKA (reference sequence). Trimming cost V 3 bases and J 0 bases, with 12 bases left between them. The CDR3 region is CSASGDGSSGANVLTF. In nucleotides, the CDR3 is TGCAGTGCTAGCGGGGACGGTAGCTCTGGGGCCAACGTCCTGACTTTC.

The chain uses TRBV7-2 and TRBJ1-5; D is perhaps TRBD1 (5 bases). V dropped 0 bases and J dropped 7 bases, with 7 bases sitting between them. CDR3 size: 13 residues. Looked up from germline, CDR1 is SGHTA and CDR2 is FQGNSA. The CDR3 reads CASSLAGGQPQHF. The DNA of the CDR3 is TGTGCCAGCAGCTTAGCCGGGGGGCAGCCCCAGCATTTT.

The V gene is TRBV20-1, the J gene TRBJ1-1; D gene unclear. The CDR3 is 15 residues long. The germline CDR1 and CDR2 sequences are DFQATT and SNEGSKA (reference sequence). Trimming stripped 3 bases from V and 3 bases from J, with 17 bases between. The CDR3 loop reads CSASQPGGKDTEAFF. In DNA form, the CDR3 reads TGCAGTGCTAGCCAGCCAGGAGGAAAGGACACTGAAGCTTTCTTT.

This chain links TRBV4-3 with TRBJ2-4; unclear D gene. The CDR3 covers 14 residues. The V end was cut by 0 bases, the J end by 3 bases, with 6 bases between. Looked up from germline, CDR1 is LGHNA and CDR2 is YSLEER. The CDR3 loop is CASSQDAFKNIQYF. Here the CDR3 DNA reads TGCGCCAGCAGCCAAGATGCCTTCAAAAACATTCAGTACTTC.

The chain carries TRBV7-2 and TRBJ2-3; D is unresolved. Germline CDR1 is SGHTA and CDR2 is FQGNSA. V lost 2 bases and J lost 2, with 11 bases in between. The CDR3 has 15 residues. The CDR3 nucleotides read TGTGCCAGCAGCTTACGGGTCTCCTCCACAGATACGCAGTATTTT. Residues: CASSLRVSSTDTQYF.

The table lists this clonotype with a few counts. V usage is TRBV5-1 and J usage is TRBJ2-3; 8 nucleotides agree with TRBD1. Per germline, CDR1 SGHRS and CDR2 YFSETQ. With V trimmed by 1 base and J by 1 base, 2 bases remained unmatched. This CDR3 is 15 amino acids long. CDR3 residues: CASSLLQGGTDTQYF. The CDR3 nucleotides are TGCGCCAGCAGCTTGTTACAGGGGGGCACAGATACGCAGTATTTT.

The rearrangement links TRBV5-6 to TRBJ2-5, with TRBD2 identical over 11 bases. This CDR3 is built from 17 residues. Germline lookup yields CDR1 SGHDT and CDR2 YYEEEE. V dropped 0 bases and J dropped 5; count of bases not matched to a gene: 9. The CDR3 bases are TGTGCCAGCAGCTTGGAATTAGCGGGAGGGATGAAGGAGACCCAGTACTTC. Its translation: CASSLELAGGMKETQYF.

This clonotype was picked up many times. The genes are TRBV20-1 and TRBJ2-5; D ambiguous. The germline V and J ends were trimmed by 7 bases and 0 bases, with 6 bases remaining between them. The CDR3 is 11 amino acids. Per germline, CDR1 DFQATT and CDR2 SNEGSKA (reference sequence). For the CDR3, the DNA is TGCAGTGGACAAAACCAAGAGACCCAGTACTTC. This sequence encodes CSGQNQETQYF.

The CDR3 region has the DNA TGTGCCAGCAGGAAGACAGGGGGAACGAACACCGGGGAGCTGTTTTTT. Residues: CASRKTGGTNTGELFF. The chain uses TRBV6-2 or TRBV6-3 and TRBJ2-2; 9 bases map to TRBD1. V gave up 6 bases and J gave up 0 bases; unmatched junction bases: 5. This CDR3 is 16 amino acids long. Looked up from germline, CDR1 is MNHEY and CDR2 is SVGEGT.

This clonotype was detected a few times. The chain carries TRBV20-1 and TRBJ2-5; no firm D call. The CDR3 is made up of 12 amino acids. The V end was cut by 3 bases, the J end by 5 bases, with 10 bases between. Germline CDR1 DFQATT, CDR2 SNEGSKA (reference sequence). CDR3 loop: CSARTLRETQYF. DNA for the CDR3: TGCAGTGCTAGGACTCTCCGGGAGACCCAGTACTTC.

The CDR3 spells CASSTGAGGSTQYF. The DNA for the CDR3 is TGTGCCAGCAGCACCGGGGCAGGAGGGAGTACGCAGTATTTT. The chain uses TRBV7-6 and TRBJ2-3; weak D call: TRBD2 (6 bases). CDR3 length equals 14 residues. V lost 5 bases, J lost 8 bases, and 17 bases lay in between. CDR1 and CDR2 (germline): SGHVS, FNYEAQ.

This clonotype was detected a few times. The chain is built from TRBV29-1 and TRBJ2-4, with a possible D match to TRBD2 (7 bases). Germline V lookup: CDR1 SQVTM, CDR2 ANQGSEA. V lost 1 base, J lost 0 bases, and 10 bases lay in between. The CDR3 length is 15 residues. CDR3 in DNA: TGCAGCGTTGAAGTGCGGGGGCTAGCCAAAAACATTCAGTACTTC. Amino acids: CSVEVRGLAKNIQYF.

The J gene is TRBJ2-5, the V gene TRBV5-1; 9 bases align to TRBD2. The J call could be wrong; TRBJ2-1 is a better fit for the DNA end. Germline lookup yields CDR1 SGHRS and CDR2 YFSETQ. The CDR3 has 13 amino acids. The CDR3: CASRVAGDNEQFF. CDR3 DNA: TGCGCCAGCAGAGTAGCGGGAGATAATGAGCAGTTCTTC.

The CDR3 protein is CASSQVNSYEQYF. In nucleotides, the CDR3 is TGCGCCAGCAGCCAAGTTAACTCCTACGAGCAGTACTTC. The chain carries TRBV4-1 and TRBJ2-7, with D unresolved. The CDR3 runs 13 residues. Per germline, CDR1 MGHRA and CDR2 YSYEKL. Trimming stripped 1 base from V and 0 bases from J, with 4 bases between.